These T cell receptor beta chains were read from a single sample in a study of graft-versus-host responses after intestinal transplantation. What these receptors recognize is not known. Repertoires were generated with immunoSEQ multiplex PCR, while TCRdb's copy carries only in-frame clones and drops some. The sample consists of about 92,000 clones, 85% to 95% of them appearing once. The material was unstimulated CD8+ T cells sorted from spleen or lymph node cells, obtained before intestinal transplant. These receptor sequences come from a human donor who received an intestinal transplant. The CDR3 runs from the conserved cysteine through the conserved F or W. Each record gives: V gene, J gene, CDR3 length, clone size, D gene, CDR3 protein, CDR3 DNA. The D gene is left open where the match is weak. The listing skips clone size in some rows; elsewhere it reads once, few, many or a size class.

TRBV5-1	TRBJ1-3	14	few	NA	CASSPGTTGNTIYF	TGCGCCAGCAGCCCTGGGACAACTGGAAACACCATATATTTT
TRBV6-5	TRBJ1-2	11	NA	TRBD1	CASKQGSGYTF	TGTGCCAGCAAACAGGGGAGCGGCTACACCTTC
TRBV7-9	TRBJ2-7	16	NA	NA	CASSTAYGTLAYEQYF	TGTGCCAGCAGCACCGCTTACGGGACACTCGCCTACGAGCAGTACTTC
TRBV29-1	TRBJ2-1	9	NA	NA	CSVLDEQFF	TGCAGCGTCTTGGATGAGCAGTTCTTC
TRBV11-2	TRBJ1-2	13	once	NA	CASSSTDYYGYTF	TGTGCCAGCAGCTCGACAGATTACTATGGCTACACCTTC
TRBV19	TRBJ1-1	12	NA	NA	CASTSSNTEAFF	TGTGCCAGCACTTCTTCGAACACTGAAGCTTTCTTT
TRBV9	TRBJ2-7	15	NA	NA	CASSVAGTGILEQYF	TGTGCCAGCAGCGTAGCTGGAACTGGTATTCTCGAGCAGTACTTC
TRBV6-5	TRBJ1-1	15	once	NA	CASSYSGGLNTEAFF	TGTGCCAGCAGTTACTCGGGGGGCTTGAACACTGAAGCTTTCTTT
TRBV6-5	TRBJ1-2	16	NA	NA	CASSYSSPQDLHGYTF	TGTGCCAGCAGTTACAGTTCCCCCCAGGACTTACATGGCTACACCTTC
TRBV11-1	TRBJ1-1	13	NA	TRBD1	CASSFYRGAEAFF	TGTGCCAGCAGCTTCTACAGGGGGGCTGAAGCTTTCTTT
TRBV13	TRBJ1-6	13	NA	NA	CASSGELGSPLHF	TGTGCCAGCTCTGGGGAGTTGGGTTCACCCCTCCACTTT
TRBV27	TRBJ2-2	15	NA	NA	CASRIYGTNTGELFF	TGTGCCAGCAGGATATACGGAACGAACACCGGGGAGCTGTTTTTT
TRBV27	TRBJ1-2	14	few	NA	CASSLIGRGYGYTF	TGTGCCAGCAGTTTAATAGGGAGGGGCTATGGCTACACCTTC
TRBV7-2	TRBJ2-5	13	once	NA	CASTPDSQETQYF	TGTGCCAGCACCCCGGACTCCCAAGAGACCCAGTACTTC
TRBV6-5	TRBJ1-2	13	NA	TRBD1	CASALTGWLGYTF	TGTGCCAGCGCCCTGACAGGGTGGCTCGGCTACACCTTC
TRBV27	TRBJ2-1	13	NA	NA	CASSPSSAPEQFF	TGTGCCAGCAGTCCCTCTAGCGCACCTGAGCAGTTCTTC
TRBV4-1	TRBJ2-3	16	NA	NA	CASSQAGLGVTDTQYF	TGCGCCAGCAGCCAAGCGGGACTGGGGGTCACAGATACGCAGTATTTT
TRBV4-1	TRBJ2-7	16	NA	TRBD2	CASSQAEASGAYEQYF	TGCGCCAGCAGCCAAGCCGAGGCTAGCGGGGCCTACGAGCAGTACTTC
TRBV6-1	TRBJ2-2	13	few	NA	CASSDTSTGELFF	TGTGCCAGCAGTGACACTAGCACCGGGGAGCTGTTTTTT
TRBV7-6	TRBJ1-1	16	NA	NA	CASSLRVAEANTEAFF	TGTGCCAGCAGCTTAAGGGTCGCAGAAGCGAACACTGAAGCTTTCTTT
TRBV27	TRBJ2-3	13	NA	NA	CASSLVSTDTQYF	TGTGCCAGCAGTTTAGTGAGCACAGATACGCAGTATTTT
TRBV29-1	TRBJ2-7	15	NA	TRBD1	CSVEVSGGRGDEQYF	TGCAGCGTTGAAGTATCAGGGGGCAGGGGTGACGAGCAGTACTTC
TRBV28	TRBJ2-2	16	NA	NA	CASSSISLANTGELFF	TGTGCCAGCAGTTCGATATCACTTGCGAACACCGGGGAGCTGTTTTTT
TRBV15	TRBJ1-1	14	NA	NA	CATGAGMPAQEAFF	TGTGCCACGGGAGCCGGGATGCCCGCCCAGGAAGCTTTCTTT
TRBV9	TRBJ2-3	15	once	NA	CASTEGGEGADTQYF	TGTGCCAGCACTGAAGGGGGGGAGGGAGCAGATACGCAGTATTTT